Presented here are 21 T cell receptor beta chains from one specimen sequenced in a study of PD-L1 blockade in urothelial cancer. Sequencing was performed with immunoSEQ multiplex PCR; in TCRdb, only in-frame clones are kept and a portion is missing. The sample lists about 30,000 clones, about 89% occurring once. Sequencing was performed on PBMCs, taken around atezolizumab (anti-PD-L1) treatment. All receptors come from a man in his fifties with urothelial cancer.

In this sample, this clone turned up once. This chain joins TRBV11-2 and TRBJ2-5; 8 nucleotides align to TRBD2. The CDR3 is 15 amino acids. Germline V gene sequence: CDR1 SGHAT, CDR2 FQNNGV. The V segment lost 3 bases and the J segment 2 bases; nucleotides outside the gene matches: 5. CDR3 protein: CASSFGAGEQETQYF. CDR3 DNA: TGTGCCAGCAGCTTTGGAGCGGGGGAGCAAGAGACCCAGTACTTC.

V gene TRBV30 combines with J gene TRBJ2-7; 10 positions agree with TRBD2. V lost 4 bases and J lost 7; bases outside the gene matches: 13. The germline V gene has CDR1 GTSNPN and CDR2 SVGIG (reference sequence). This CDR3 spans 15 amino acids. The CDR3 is CAWNGGLAGAGEQYF. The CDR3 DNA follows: TGTGCCTGGAACGGGGGGCTAGCGGGAGCCGGGGAGCAGTACTTC.

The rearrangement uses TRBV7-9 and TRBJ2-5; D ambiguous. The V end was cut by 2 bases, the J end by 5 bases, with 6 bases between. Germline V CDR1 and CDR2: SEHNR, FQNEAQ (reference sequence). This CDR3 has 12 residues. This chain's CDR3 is CASSLTSETQYF. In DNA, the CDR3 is TGTGCCAGCAGCTTAACCAGTGAGACCCAGTACTTC. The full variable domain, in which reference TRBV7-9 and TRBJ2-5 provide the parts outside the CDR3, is DTGVSQNPRHKITKRGQNVTFRCDPISEHNRLYWYRQTLGQGPEFLTYFQNEAQLEKSRLLSDRFSAERPKGSFSTLEIQRTEQGDSAMYLCASSLTSETQYFGPGTRLLVL.

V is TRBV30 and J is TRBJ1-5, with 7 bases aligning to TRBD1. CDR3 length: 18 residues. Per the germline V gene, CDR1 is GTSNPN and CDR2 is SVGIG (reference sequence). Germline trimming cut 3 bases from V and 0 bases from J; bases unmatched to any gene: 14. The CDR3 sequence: CAWRGQGGHKYSNQPQHF. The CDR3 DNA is TGTGCCTGGAGGGGACAAGGGGGCCATAAATATAGCAATCAGCCCCAGCATTTT.

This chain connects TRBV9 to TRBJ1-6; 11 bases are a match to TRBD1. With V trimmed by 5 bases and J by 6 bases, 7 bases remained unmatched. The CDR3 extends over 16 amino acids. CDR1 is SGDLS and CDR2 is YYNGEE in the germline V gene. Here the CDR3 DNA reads TGTGCCAGCAGAGCGGGGGGGACAGGGGGTAATTCACCCCTCCACTTT. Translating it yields CASRAGGTGGNSPLHF.

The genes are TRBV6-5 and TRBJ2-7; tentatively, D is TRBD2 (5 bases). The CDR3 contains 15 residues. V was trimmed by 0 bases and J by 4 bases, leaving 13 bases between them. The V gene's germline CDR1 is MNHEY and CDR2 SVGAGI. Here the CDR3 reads CASSYSSGDGYEQYF. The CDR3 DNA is TGTGCCAGCAGTTACTCATCCGGGGATGGGTACGAGCAGTACTTC.

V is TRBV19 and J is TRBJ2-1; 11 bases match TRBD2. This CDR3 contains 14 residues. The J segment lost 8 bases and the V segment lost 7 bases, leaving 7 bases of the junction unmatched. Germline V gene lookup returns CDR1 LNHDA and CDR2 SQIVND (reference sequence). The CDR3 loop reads CASMVLAGGDEQFF. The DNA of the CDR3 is TGTGCCAGTATGGTCCTAGCGGGAGGAGATGAGCAGTTCTTC.

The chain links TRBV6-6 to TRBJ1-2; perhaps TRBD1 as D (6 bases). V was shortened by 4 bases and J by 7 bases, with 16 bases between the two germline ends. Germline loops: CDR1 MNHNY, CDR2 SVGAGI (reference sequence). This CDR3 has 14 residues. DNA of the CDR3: TGTGCCAGCAGTTCGTCCAGGGGCGCAGGTGGCTACACCTTC. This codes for CASSSSRGAGGYTF.

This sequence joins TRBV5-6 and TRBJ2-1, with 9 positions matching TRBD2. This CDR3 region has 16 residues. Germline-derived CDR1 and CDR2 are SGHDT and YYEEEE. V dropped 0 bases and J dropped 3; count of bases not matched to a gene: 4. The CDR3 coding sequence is TGTGCCAGCAGCTTGGCGCCTAGCGGGAACTACAATGAGCAGTTCTTC. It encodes CASSLAPSGNYNEQFF.

The chain's CDR3 is CASSLRTGGIETQYF. CDR3 nucleotides: TGTGCCAGCAGCTTACGGACAGGGGGTATAGAGACCCAGTACTTC. The chain recombines TRBV5-4 with TRBJ2-5; 10 bases align to TRBD1. The CDR3 runs 15 residues. V lost 2 bases to trimming and J lost 4 bases; unmatched junction nucleotides: 5. CDR1 is SGHNT and CDR2 is YYREEE in the germline V gene (reference sequence).

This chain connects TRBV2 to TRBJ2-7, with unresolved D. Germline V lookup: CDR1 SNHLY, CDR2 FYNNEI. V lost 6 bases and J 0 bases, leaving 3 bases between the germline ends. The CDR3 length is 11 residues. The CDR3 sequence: CASRSSYEQYF. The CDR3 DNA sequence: TGTGCCAGCAGGAGCTCCTACGAGCAGTACTTC.

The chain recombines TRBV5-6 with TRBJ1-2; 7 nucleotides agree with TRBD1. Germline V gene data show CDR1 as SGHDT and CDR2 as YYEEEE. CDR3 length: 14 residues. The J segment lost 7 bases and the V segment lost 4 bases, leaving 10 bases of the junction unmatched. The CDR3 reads CASSIWTGRGGYTF. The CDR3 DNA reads TGTGCCAGCAGCATATGGACAGGTCGAGGTGGCTACACCTTC.

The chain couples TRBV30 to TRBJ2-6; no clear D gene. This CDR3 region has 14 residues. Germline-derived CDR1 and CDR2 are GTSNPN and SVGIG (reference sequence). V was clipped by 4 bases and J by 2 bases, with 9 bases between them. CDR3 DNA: TGTGCCTGGACCAATGGAGCTGGGGCCAACGTCCTGACTTTC. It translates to CAWTNGAGANVLTF.

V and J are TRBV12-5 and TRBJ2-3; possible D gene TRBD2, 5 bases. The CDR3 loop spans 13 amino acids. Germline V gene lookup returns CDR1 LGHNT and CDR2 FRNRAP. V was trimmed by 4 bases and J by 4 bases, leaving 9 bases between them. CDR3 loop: CASGSFGADTQYF. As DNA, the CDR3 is TGTGCTAGTGGTTCCTTCGGGGCAGATACGCAGTATTTT.

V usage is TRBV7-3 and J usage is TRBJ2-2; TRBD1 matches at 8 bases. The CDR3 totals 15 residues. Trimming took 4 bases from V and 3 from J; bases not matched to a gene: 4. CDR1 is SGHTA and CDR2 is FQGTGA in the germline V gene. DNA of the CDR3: TGTGCCAGCAGCTCCTTGGGACAGGACACCGGGGAGCTGTTTTTT. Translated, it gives CASSSLGQDTGELFF.

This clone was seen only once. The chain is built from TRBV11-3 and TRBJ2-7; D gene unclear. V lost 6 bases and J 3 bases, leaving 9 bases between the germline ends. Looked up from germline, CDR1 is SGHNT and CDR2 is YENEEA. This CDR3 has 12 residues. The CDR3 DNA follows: TGTGCCAGCAGTATACAGAACTACGAGCAGTACTTC. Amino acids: CASSIQNYEQYF.

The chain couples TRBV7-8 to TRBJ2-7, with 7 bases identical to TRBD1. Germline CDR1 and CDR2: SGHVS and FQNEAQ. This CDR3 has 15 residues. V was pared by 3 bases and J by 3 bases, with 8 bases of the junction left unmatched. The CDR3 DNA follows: TGTGCCAGCAGCTTGCCGGGCAGGGGGAGCTACGAGCAGTACTTC. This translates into CASSLPGRGSYEQYF.

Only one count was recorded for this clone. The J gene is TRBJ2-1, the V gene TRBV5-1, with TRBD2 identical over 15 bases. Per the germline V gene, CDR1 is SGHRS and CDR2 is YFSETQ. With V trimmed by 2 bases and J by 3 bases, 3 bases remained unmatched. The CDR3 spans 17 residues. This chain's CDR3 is CASSFGLAGGGYNEQFF. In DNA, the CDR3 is TGCGCCAGCAGCTTCGGACTAGCGGGGGGGGGCTACAATGAGCAGTTCTTC. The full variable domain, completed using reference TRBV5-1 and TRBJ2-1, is KAGVTQTPRYLIKTRGQQVTLSCSPISGHRSVSWYQQTPGQGLQFLFEYFSETQRNKGNFPGRFSGRQFSNSRSEMNVSTLELGDSALYLCASSFGLAGGGYNEQFFGPGTRLTVL.

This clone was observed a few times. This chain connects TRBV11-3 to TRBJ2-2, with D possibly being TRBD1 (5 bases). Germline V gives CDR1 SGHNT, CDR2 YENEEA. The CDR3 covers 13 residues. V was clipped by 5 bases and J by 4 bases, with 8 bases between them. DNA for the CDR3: TGTGCCAGCAGCGCCAGGGTCACCGGGGAGCTGTTTTTT. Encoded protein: CASSARVTGELFF. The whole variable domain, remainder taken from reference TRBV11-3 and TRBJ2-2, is EAGVVQSPRYKIIEKKQPVAFWCNPISGHNTLYWYLQNLGQGPELLIRYENEEAVDDSQLPKDRFSAERLKGVDSTLKIQPAELGDSAVYLCASSARVTGELFFGEGSRLTVL.

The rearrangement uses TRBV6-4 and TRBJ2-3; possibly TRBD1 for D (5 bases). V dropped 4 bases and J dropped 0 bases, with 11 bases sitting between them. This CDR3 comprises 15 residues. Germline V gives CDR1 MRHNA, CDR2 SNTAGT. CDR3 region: CASSVTGVSTDTQYF. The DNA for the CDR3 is TGTGCCAGCAGTGTTACAGGCGTGAGCACAGATACGCAGTATTTT.

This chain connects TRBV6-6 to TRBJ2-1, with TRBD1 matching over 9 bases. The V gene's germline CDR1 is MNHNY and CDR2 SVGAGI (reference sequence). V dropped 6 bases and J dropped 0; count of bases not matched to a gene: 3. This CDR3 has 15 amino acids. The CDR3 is CASSRTGDSYNEQFF. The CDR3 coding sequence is TGTGCCAGCAGCAGGACAGGGGACTCCTACAATGAGCAGTTCTTC.